Following are 32 T cell receptor beta chains from one sample sequenced in a study of CD8+CD57+ T cells in acquired aplastic anemia. The use of genomic DNA as template underpinned the TCR beta VDJ and CDR3 profiling. Each CDR3 protein gets one entry after TCRdb re-called the reads with MiXCR. The repertoire holds about 400,000 distinct CDR3 sequences, with about two thirds as singletons. Sequenced sample: sorted CD4+, CD8+, or CD8+CD57+ T cells (not recorded which) from PBMCs. Receptors originate from a human donor in good health, serving as a control.

This clonotype has a handful of counts. The rearrangement links TRBV20-1 to TRBJ2-7; 10 nucleotides align to TRBD2. The ends lost 6 bases at V and 6 bases at J; junction bases unmatched: 5. The CDR3 is 12 residues long. Germline assignment: CDR1 DFQATT and CDR2 SNEGSKA (reference sequence). This CDR3 reads CSAPRTSGEQYF. The DNA of the CDR3 is TGCAGTGCCCCCAGGACTAGCGGCGAGCAGTACTTC.

This clonotype was found many times. The chain links TRBV10-3 to TRBJ2-3; the match to TRBD1 covers 8 bases. CDR1 is ENHRY and CDR2 is SYGVKD in the germline V gene. The CDR3 spans 16 residues. V dropped 3 bases and J dropped 2; count of bases not matched to a gene: 7. The CDR3 protein is CAISEYTGGITDTQYF. DNA for the CDR3: TGTGCCATCAGTGAATACACAGGGGGAATCACAGATACGCAGTATTTT.

This chain links TRBV7-9 with TRBJ2-2; D not certain. The V end lost 3 bases, the J end lost 14 bases, and 28 bases lay between the germline ends. The CDR3 runs 17 residues. Germline CDR1 SEHNR, CDR2 FQNEAQ (reference sequence). The CDR3 DNA follows: TGTGCCAGCAGCTTGGGCACAGCCAACTATAGCTACACCGAACTGTTTTTT. It specifies CASSLGTANYSYTELFF.

CDR3 nucleotide sequence: TGTGCCAGCAGTGAATGGCCGGGACAGGGATCGTACAATGAGCAGTTCTTC. Its protein is CASSEWPGQGSYNEQFF. The chain combines TRBV25-1 with TRBJ2-1, with 9 bases fitting TRBD1. The ends lost 1 base at V and 4 bases at J; junction bases unmatched: 8. CDR1 is MGHDK and CDR2 is SYGVNS in the germline V gene. CDR3 length: 17 residues.

The chain carries TRBV2 and TRBJ1-1, with D uncertain. This CDR3 contains 14 residues. Deletions cut 10 bases from V and 6 bases from J, with 21 bases between. Germline V gene lookup returns CDR1 SNHLY and CDR2 FYNNEI. The chain's CDR3 is CAIRESQRDAEAFF. Written as DNA, the CDR3 is TGTGCCATCAGAGAGTCCCAGAGAGATGCTGAAGCTTTCTTT.

V is TRBV11-3 and J is TRBJ1-6, with D uncertain. The germline V and J ends were trimmed by 5 bases and 4 bases, with 12 bases remaining between them. Germline lookup yields CDR1 SGHNT and CDR2 YENEEA. The CDR3 runs to 15 residues. This chain's CDR3 is CASSLTGAYNSPLHF. In DNA, the CDR3 is TGTGCCAGCAGCCTAACGGGCGCGTATAATTCACCCCTCCACTTT.

The chain carries TRBV20-1 and TRBJ1-5, with unresolved D. Trimming took 2 bases from V and 11 from J, leaving 16 bases between them. This CDR3 has 13 residues. Germline assignment: CDR1 DFQATT and CDR2 SNEGSKA (reference sequence). The CDR3 DNA is TGCAGTGCTAGAAGACCAATCAGCCCCACCCAGCATTTT. Translation: CSARRPISPTQHF.

In this sample, this clonotype turned up many times. The rearrangement joins TRBV12-3 or TRBV12-4 to TRBJ2-3; TRBD2 matches 7 bases. V dropped 5 bases and J dropped 3; count of bases not matched to a gene: 5. The CDR3 has 14 amino acids. CDR3 sequence: CASSRTRDTDTQYF. The CDR3 nucleotides read TGTGCCAGCAGTCGGACTAGGGATACAGATACGCAGTATTTT.

The genes are TRBV7-2 and TRBJ1-2; D is undetermined. V gave up 2 bases and J gave up 2 bases, with 6 bases separating them. Germline CDR1 reads SGHTA; CDR2 reads FQGNSA. The CDR3 spans 13 residues. CDR3 nucleotide sequence: TGTGCCAGCAGCTTATCACAGAACTATGGCTACACCTTC. Residues: CASSLSQNYGYTF. Supplemented by reference TRBV7-2 and TRBJ1-2, the full variable domain reads GAGVSQSPSNKVTEKGKDVELRCDPISGHTALYWYRQSLGQGLEFLIYFQGNSAPDKSGLPSDRFSAERTGGSVSTLTIQRTQQEDSAVYLCASSLSQNYGYTFGSGTRLTVV.

The V gene is TRBV24-1, the J gene TRBJ1-4, with a possible D match to TRBD1 (5 bases). This CDR3 has 14 residues. V lost 11 bases to trimming and J lost 14 bases, with 26 bases between them. Germline V lookup: CDR1 KGHDR, CDR2 SFDVKD. The CDR3 region has the DNA TGTGCCAGTACCAGACAGCACGGAAGTGAGCCCCTGTTTTTT. It translates to CASTRQHGSEPLFF.

As to this clonotype: This is likely a read error, given that the CDR3 carries no conserved phenylalanine or tryptophan at its end. It is unclear where the CDR3 begins or ends on the DNA, so no DNA is shown, and the CDR3 is as TCRdb lists it. The rearrangement links TRBV7-2 to TRBJ1-1; TRBD1, the table's D call, was not compared with the DNA. From its first to its last residue, the CDR3 has 13 amino acids. Germline assignment: CDR1 SGHTA and CDR2 FQGNSA. CDR3 protein: CASSLSRSRGEQY.

Note on this clonotype: A much larger clonotype is one base distant, so this may be a read error. The chain joins TRBV4-1 to TRBJ2-1, with 8 bases lining up with TRBD2. This CDR3 contains 16 residues. In germline, CDR1 is MGHRA, CDR2 YSYEKL. CDR3 residues: CARSLSLGGVYNEQFF. CDR3 nucleotide sequence: TGCGCCCGCAGCCTCTCTCTCGGGGGGGTCTACAATGAGCAGTTCTTC.

In this sample, this clonotype turned up a few times. This chain uses TRBV4-3 with TRBJ1-2; D gene uncertain. The CDR3 runs to 15 residues. V was trimmed by 5 bases and J by 3 bases, leaving 16 bases between them. Germline lookup yields CDR1 LGHNA and CDR2 YSLEER. The CDR3 DNA is TGCGCCAGCAGCTTGACGATTACACAGTACTATGGCTACACCTTC. As protein: CASSLTITQYYGYTF.

In its sample, this clonotype was seen many times. This chain connects TRBV10-1 to TRBJ2-1; D unclear. Trimming cost V 10 bases and J 9 bases, with 16 bases left between them. Per germline, CDR1 WNHNN and CDR2 SYGVQD (reference sequence). The CDR3 consists of 12 residues. The CDR3 coding sequence is TGCGCCACCAATCATTTTGGGTTTGAGCAGTTCTTC. This sequence encodes CATNHFGFEQFF.

For this clonotype: The germline gene is not matched at one end of the junction; a read error may be the cause. The chain uses TRBV14 and TRBJ2-7; D is ambiguous. Germline lookup yields CDR1 SGHDN and CDR2 FVKESK. The CDR3 sequence is 13 residues long. CDR3 bases: TGTGCCAGCAGCCTACCATCACGGGCTGAGACCCAGTTC. Its protein product is CASSLPSRAETQF.

The chain is built from TRBV5-5 and TRBJ2-7; possibly TRBD1 for D (5 bases). This CDR3 comprises 14 residues. Looked up from germline, CDR1 is SGHKS and CDR2 is YYEKEE (reference sequence). V was pared by 4 bases and J by 0 bases, with 11 bases between. This CDR3 is CASSPQECSYEQYF. The CDR3 DNA sequence: TGTGCCAGCAGCCCACAGGAATGCTCCTACGAGCAGTACTTC.

The chain is built from TRBV7-2 and TRBJ2-2; 7 bases are a match to TRBD1. Trimming at V came to 4 bases and at J to 4 bases, leaving 9 bases not matched to a gene. In germline, CDR1 is SGHTA, CDR2 FQGNSA. CDR3 length equals 16 residues. CDR3 in amino acids: CASSSGQGVATGELFF. The CDR3 DNA is TGTGCCAGCAGCTCCGGTCAGGGGGTGGCCACCGGGGAGCTGTTTTTT.

Notes on this clonotype: One end of the junction varies from germline; a read error may be responsible. The rearrangement links TRBV15 to TRBJ1-2, with D hard to call. This CDR3 region has 13 residues. Germline V CDR1 and CDR2: LNHNV, YYDKDF (reference sequence). CDR3: CATSIEAEETQNF. CDR3 sequence (DNA): TGTGCCACCAGCATAGAAGCGGAAGAGACCCAGAACTTC.

Points on this clonotype: At one end, the junction sequence differs from germline, possibly due to a read error. The CDR3 nucleotides are TGTGCCAGCAGTTTAGGGGCACAGGGACTACTCGACTTT. It is translated as CASSLGAQGLLDF. The chain uses TRBV9 and TRBJ1-6; maybe TRBD1 (6 bases). The V gene's germline CDR1 is SGDLS and CDR2 YYNGEE. The CDR3 covers 13 residues. The whole variable domain, remainder taken from reference TRBV9 and TRBJ1-6, is DSGVTQTPKHLITATGQRVTLRCSPRSGDLSVYWYQQSLDQGLQFLIQYYNGEERAKGNILERFSAQQFPDLHSELNLSSLELGDSALYFCASSLGAQGLLDFGNGTRLTVT.

The sample holds a few counts of this clonotype. One base away lies a much larger clone, so this may be a sequencing read error. The chain couples TRBV5-1 to TRBJ2-2; TRBD2 aligns across 7 bases. V lost 3 bases, J lost 5 bases, and 13 bases stayed unmatched. The length of the CDR3 is 17 residues. From germline, CDR1 is SGHRS and CDR2 YFSETQ. This chain's CDR3 is CASSWDRLAYQTGELFF. The CDR3 nucleotides read TGCGCCAGCAGCTGGGATAGACTAGCCTACCAAACCGGGGAGCTGTTTTTT.

The chain links TRBV6-1 to TRBJ2-1; D ambiguous. The germline V gene encodes CDR1 MNHNS and CDR2 SASEGT. Trimming shortened V by 5 bases and J by 8 bases, and 19 bases separated the two germline ends. The CDR3 length is 15 residues. CDR3 DNA sequence: TGTGCCAGCAGTTTGAGGTGTCCCGTGTTCTATGAGCAGTTCTTC. Translation: CASSLRCPVFYEQFF.

This clonotype was detected only once. At one end the junction does not follow the germline gene, possibly because of a read error. This chain links TRBV7-8 with TRBJ1-5; D is possibly TRBD1 (5 bases). Germline CDR1 reads SGHVS; CDR2 reads FQNEAQ. This CDR3 spans 14 amino acids. The CDR3 loop is CASSLVPGDGSEAF. In DNA, the CDR3 is TGTGCCAGCAGCTTAGTCCCGGGGGACGGGAGTGAAGCTTTT.

About this clonotype itself: The conserved closing phenylalanine or tryptophan is absent in this CDR3, likely reflecting a read error. The DNA is omitted, as the CDR3 cannot be located on it reliably, and the CDR3 follows TCRdb's listing. The genes are TRBV7-2 and TRBJ2-5; the table's D gene call, TRBD2, was not cross checked with the DNA. CDR1 is SGHTA, CDR2 FQGNSA, per germline. The CDR3 length is 13 residues, termini included. CDR3 protein: CASSLGSGSYEQY.

In its sample, this clonotype was seen many times. V is TRBV7-2 and J is TRBJ2-5; TRBD2 aligns across 11 bases. Germline V gives CDR1 SGHTA, CDR2 FQGNSA. V lost 1 base and J lost 2; bases outside the gene matches: 6. The CDR3 extends over 17 amino acids. The CDR3 nucleotides read TGTGCCAGCAGCTTAGAATCCGGGACTAGCGGACAAGAGACCCAGTACTTC. It codes for CASSLESGTSGQETQYF.

This sequence joins TRBV7-8 and TRBJ2-5, with D perhaps TRBD2 (6 bases). This CDR3 contains 17 residues. Germline V CDR1 and CDR2: SGHVS, FQNEAQ. V was clipped by 1 base and J by 3 bases, with 18 bases between them. DNA of the CDR3: TGTGCCAGCAGCTTAGGGGTGGCGGGGAGCCCAAAAGAGACCCAGTACTTC. Translation: CASSLGVAGSPKETQYF.

This sequence joins TRBV20-1 and TRBJ1-1; D not certain. Germline CDR1 is DFQATT and CDR2 is SNEGSKA (reference sequence). This CDR3 has 13 residues. Deletions cut 1 base from V and 4 bases from J, with 10 bases between. The chain's CDR3 is CSARAEETTEAFF. The CDR3 DNA is TGCAGTGCTAGAGCGGAGGAGACCACTGAAGCTTTCTTT.

This clonotype appeared many times. V is TRBV4-3 and J is TRBJ2-3, with D possibly being TRBD1 or TRBD2 (5 bases each). Germline CDR1 reads LGHNA; CDR2 reads YSLEER. The V end lost 2 bases, the J end lost 1 base, and 19 bases lay between the germline ends. CDR3 size: 18 residues. DNA of the CDR3: TGCGCCAGCAGCCAAAGAGTCTTGCCGAGGGGAGGCACAGATACGCAGTATTTT. It encodes CASSQRVLPRGGTDTQYF.

As to this clonotype: The germline gene is not matched at one end of the junction; a read error may be the cause. The J gene is TRBJ1-2, the V gene TRBV5-1; a weak D match, TRBD1 (5 bases). In germline, CDR1 is SGHRS, CDR2 YFSETQ. The CDR3 runs 13 residues. The CDR3 here is CARLGGTGVGYTF. CDR3 nucleotide sequence: TGTGCTAGGCTTGGGGGTACCGGAGTGGGCTACACCTTC. Variable domain in full (rest from reference TRBV5-1 and TRBJ1-2): KAGVTQTPRYLIKTRGQQVTLSCSPISGHRSVSWYQQTPGQGLQFLFEYFSETQRNKGNFPGRFSGRQFSNSRSEMNVSTLELGDSALYLCARLGGTGVGYTFGSGTRLTVV.

Remarks on this clonotype: The junction differs from germline at one of its ends, possibly a read error. The V and J genes are TRBV5-1 and TRBJ2-5, with D perhaps TRBD1 (6 bases). CDR1 is SGHRS, CDR2 YFSETQ, per germline. The CDR3 runs to 15 residues. The CDR3 protein is CASSSYGGGQETQYF. CDR3 coding DNA: TGTGCCAGCAGCAGTTATGGGGGCGGCCAAGAGACCCAGTACTTC.

In regard to this clonotype: At one boundary the junction diverges from the germline segment, which might be a read error. This CDR3 is CASSYSELEGGGELFF. CDR3 bases: TGTGCCAGCAGTTACTCTGAGCTTGAAGGTGGCGGGGAGCTGTTTTTT. The gene calls are TRBV10-3 and TRBJ2-2; D not resolved. The length of the CDR3 is 16 residues. Germline V CDR1 and CDR2: ENHRY, SYGVKD.

The DNA for the CDR3 is TGTGCCAGCAGCCCTGGCGTCGGGAGCTCAGACAGGCAATATTTT. Its translation: CASSPGVGSSDRQYF. J is TRBJ2-3 and V is TRBV7-6, with D possibly being TRBD1 or TRBD2 (6 bases each). Germline-derived CDR1 and CDR2 are SGHVS and FNYEAQ. Trimming left V 5 bases short and J 15 bases short, with 27 bases between. This CDR3 has 15 residues.

This clonotype showed up just a few times. The J gene is TRBJ1-2, the V gene TRBV10-3; 9 nucleotides line up with TRBD1. The CDR3 totals 15 residues. From germline, CDR1 is ENHRY and CDR2 SYGVKD. V was pared by 6 bases and J by 9 bases, with 14 bases of the junction left unmatched. CDR3 sequence reads: CAIRIPTGGKTSYTF. CDR3 DNA sequence: TGTGCCATCAGGATTCCGACAGGGGGTAAGACGAGCTACACCTTC.